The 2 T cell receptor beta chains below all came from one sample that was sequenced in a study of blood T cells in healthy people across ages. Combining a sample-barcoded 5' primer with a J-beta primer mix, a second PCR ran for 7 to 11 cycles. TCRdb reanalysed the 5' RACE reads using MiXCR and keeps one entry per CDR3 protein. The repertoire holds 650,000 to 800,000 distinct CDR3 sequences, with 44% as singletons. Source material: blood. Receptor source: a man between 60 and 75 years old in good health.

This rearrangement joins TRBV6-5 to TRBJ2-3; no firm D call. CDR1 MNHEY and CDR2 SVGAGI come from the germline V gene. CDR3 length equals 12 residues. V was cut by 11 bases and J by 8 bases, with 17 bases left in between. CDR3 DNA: TGTGCCTGCCGGGCCTTTATTGGTACGCAGTATTTT. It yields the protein CACRAFIGTQYF.

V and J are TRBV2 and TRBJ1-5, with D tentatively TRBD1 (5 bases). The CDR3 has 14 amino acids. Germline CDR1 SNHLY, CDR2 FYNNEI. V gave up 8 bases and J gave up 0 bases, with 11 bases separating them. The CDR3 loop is CASGTLISNQPQHF. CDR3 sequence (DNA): TGTGCCAGCGGGACTCTAATTAGCAATCAGCCCCAGCATTTT.